Here is one TCR beta chain with its context. This clone is a singleton in its sample. No cognate antigen has been identified for it. It has no much larger one-base neighbor in the sample; base qualities were not kept. TCRbeta CDR3 regions were amplified from genomic DNA by means of the immunoSEQ Assay, a bias-controlled multiplex PCR. As for the authors' bioinformatics: Nucleated cell counts per sample were estimated from amplification of reference gene primers within the assay. Sequence reads were collapsed and filtered to measure the absolute abundance of every unique TCRbeta CDR3 rearrangement. Productive Simpson clonality was computed per sample as the square root of Simpson's diversity index over productive rearrangements. As stored in TCRdb, this immuneACCESS dataset retains in-frame rearrangements with V and J assigned. A fraction of the clones does not appear; measured against another copy, unresolved V genes explain less than half of the discrepancy, and the remainder lacks a known reason. V, J and clone size are those of that table, while D and trimming were read from the DNA. The sample table contains tens of thousands of clones; only one count was recorded for approximately 81% of them. The top ten clonotypes cover less than 4.5% of the sample.

This entry belongs to a study of blood T cell repertoires in COVID-19 (dated by TCRdb to about 2020). At the level of the whole study: Samples covering the acute and convalescent phases of COVID-19 were provided by collaborators in the United States, Italy and Spain. Subjects who had been exposed to COVID-19, were actively infected with it, or had recovered from it provided the deeply sampled blood TCRbeta repertoires that made up the dataset. The samples were drawn from two sources: the first 160 participants of the ongoing ImmuneRACE study, and approximately 1,300 subjects contributed by 6 global collaborators. The sample metadata nearly always contained a de-identified subject ID, COVID-19 status, age in years and sex. Where available, HLA class I and class II types were obtained from metadata supplied by the sample provider rather than from assay-based typing. The material from the prospective study consisted of cDNA or gDNA derived from T cells, B-cell-depleted T cells, or PBMCs. A freely available public database, intended as a resource for researchers studying the immune response to SARS-CoV-2, is where the repertoires were released. The paper as a whole reports these results and caveats: How much clinical and demographic metadata was included differed by source and by participant, and the metadata was provided uncurated.

Participants in the prospective study were aged roughly 18 to 89 years, lived in 20 to 30 United States geographic areas, and enrolled through a virtual design. To assign participants to cohorts, the prospective study relied on clinical history that participants themselves reported in a screening survey and a study questionnaire. Mobile phlebotomists in the prospective study collected whole blood, serum and a nasopharyngeal or oropharyngeal swab from every participant. Over an approximately 2-month period, participants in the prospective study had the option of providing additional blood draws and questionnaires. Blood samples from the prospective study were shipped frozen or at room temperature prior to DNA extraction. CDR1 is given as SGHRS and CDR2 as YFSETQ, both from the germline V gene. V is cut back by 1 base and J by 3 bases, with 4 bases in the junction unmatched. There are 17 amino acids in the CDR3, from cysteine to phenylalanine inclusive. This entry keeps only the CDR3 DNA: 51 bases, framed from base 1.

This clonotype was obtained from a woman between 40 and 50 years old with acute COVID-19. The V and J genes are TRBV5-1 and TRBJ2-2; 12 central nucleotides agree with TRBD1. The specimen sequenced was PBMCs or T cells enriched from blood (not recorded which). The CDR3 reads CASSLSGTGGYTGELFF. The nucleotide sequence reads as follows: TGCGCCAGCAGCTTGTCGGGGACAGGGGGCTACACCGGGGAGCTGTTTTTT.